The 18 T cell receptor beta chains listed next were all sequenced from one sample in a study of CD4 and CD8 cells across lung adenocarcinoma regions. TCRdb used MiXCR to reprocess the PCR reads, holding one entry per CDR3 protein. The repertoire holds about 7,300 distinct CDR3 sequences, roughly 42% seen once, with 95% to 96% in the top ten. The sample taken for sequencing was CD8+ T cells from the center of a lung tumor. These receptors were taken from a male donor with lung adenocarcinoma. The CD4 and CD8 labels of this study may be unreliable.

This clonotype was observed a handful of times. The chain is built from TRBV12-3 or TRBV12-4 and TRBJ2-1; 7 nucleotides agree with TRBD1. Trimming took 4 bases from V and 10 from J; bases not matched to a gene: 10. The CDR3 extends over 14 amino acids. CDR3 DNA: TGTGCCAGCAGTTCCCCGGGACAGATCAGGGAGCAGTTCTTC. Amino acid sequence: CASSSPGQIREQFF.

This clonotype was seen repeatedly, ten times or more. J is TRBJ2-5 and V is TRBV27, with D perhaps assigned TRBD1 or TRBD2 (5 bases each). The last part of the DNA fits TRBJ2-7 better; the J call may be wrong. Germline V gene data show CDR1 as MNHEY and CDR2 as SMNVEV (reference sequence). CDR3 length: 16 amino acids. The CDR3 reads CASSSIGSGRSYEQYF. The CDR3, as DNA: TGTGCCAGCAGTTCGATCGGATCGGGACGGTCCTACGAGCAGTACTTC.

This clonotype was counted only a few times. The gene calls are TRBV11-2 and TRBJ2-1, with 7 bases fitting TRBD2. Germline assignment: CDR1 SGHAT and CDR2 FQNNGV. J was trimmed by 3 bases and V by 1 base; bases with no gene match: 3. There are 15 residues in the CDR3. The CDR3 bases are TGTGCCAGCAGCTTAGCGGGGGGAAGCTACAATGAGCAGTTCTTC. It codes for CASSLAGGSYNEQFF.

Comment on this clonotype: The junction departs from the called germline gene at one end, perhaps through a read error. The V gene is TRBV10-3, the J gene TRBJ2-4; no clear D gene. Per germline, CDR1 ENHRY and CDR2 SYGVKD. This CDR3 region has 13 residues. For the CDR3, the DNA is TGCGTCACGAGGCTAATAGCCACAGATATGCAGTACTTC. Amino acids: CVTRLIATDMQYF.

The chain recombines TRBV30 with TRBJ1-2, with a possible D match to TRBD1 (6 bases). The CDR3 runs to 17 residues. The V and J ends lost 5 bases and 1 base respectively, with 23 bases between them. CDR1 is GTSNPN, CDR2 SVGIG, per germline (reference sequence). CDR3 protein: CAWAFPGVGGGNYGYTF. The CDR3 DNA reads as TGTGCCTGGGCTTTTCCCGGGGTAGGGGGGGGTAACTATGGCTACACCTTC.

This clonotype was picked up a small number of times. The V gene is TRBV27, the J gene TRBJ2-1, with 7 bases lining up with TRBD2. The end of the DNA aligns better with TRBJ2-7, so the J call may be wrong. The CDR3 contains 15 residues. Germline V CDR1 and CDR2: MNHEY, SMNVEV (reference sequence). The CDR3 protein is CASRPSGSGAYEQYF. The CDR3 DNA reads TGTGCCAGCCGACCTAGCGGCTCCGGGGCCTACGAGCAGTACTTC.

In its sample, this clonotype was seen many times. This sequence joins TRBV7-2 and TRBJ2-7; the D gene is possibly TRBD2 (6 bases). Looked up from germline, CDR1 is SGHTA and CDR2 is FQGNSA. V was cut by 1 base and J by 8 bases, with 15 bases left in between. The length of the CDR3 is 14 residues. The CDR3 bases are TGTGCCAGCAGCTTAGTGGTGGCGGGGTCCCAGCAGTACTTC. The encoded protein is CASSLVVAGSQQYF.

This clonotype was detected once. Mismatch with germline at one junction end may stem from a read error. CDR3 in DNA: TGTGCTAGCAGCCGACAGGGGGCTGGAGAGACCCAGTACTTC. Translating it yields CASSRQGAGETQYF. The chain uses TRBV7-7 and TRBJ2-5, with 10 positions matching TRBD1. The CDR3 spans 14 residues. CDR1 SSHAT and CDR2 FNYEAQ come from the germline V gene (reference sequence).

V and J are TRBV11-3 and TRBJ2-5, with 8 bases fitting TRBD2. Germline values: CDR1 SGHNT, CDR2 YENEEA. This CDR3 spans 17 amino acids. J was trimmed by 4 bases and V by 0 bases; bases with no gene match: 10. This CDR3 reads CASSLEASGSARETQYF. The CDR3 region has the DNA TGTGCCAGCAGCTTAGAGGCCAGCGGGAGCGCGAGAGAGACCCAGTACTTC.

The table lists this clonotype with a few counts. The chain couples TRBV27 to TRBJ2-3; D is uncertain. The CDR3 spans 13 residues. CDR1 and CDR2 (germline): MNHEY, SMNVEV (reference sequence). The V and J ends lost 3 bases and 1 base respectively, with 5 bases between them. The CDR3 coding sequence is TGTGCCAGCAGTTTCTTTCGCACAGATACGCAGTATTTT. It encodes CASSFFRTDTQYF.

V is TRBV6-5 and J is TRBJ2-3; the D is unclear. Germline CDR1 and CDR2: MNHEY and SVGAGI. CDR3 length: 15 amino acids. Trimming stripped 0 bases from V and 3 bases from J, with 10 bases between. In nucleotides, the CDR3 is TGTGCCAGCAGTTACTCGATCCAGAGGACAGATACGCAGTATTTT. This codes for CASSYSIQRTDTQYF.

The rearrangement joins TRBV9 to TRBJ1-1; the D is unclear. Trimming took 0 bases from V and 2 from J, leaving 8 bases between them. This CDR3 has 14 amino acids. CDR1 SGDLS and CDR2 YYNGEE come from the germline V gene. The CDR3 region is CASSVEPSNTEAFF. In DNA, the CDR3 is TGTGCCAGCAGCGTAGAACCATCTAACACTGAAGCTTTCTTT. The whole variable domain, remainder taken from reference TRBV9 and TRBJ1-1, is DSGVTQTPKHLITATGQRVTLRCSPRSGDLSVYWYQQSLDQGLQFLIQYYNGEERAKGNILERFSAQQFPDLHSELNLSSLELGDSALYFCASSVEPSNTEAFFGQGTRLTVV.

This clonotype was counted a single time. The gene calls are TRBV6-5 and TRBJ2-5; D unresolved. The CDR3 covers 16 residues. Germline values: CDR1 MNHEY, CDR2 SVGAGI. Trimming left V 4 bases short and J 11 bases short, with 26 bases between. The CDR3 sequence is CASSSLASSREDTQYF. Written as DNA, the CDR3 is TGTGCCAGCAGTTCGTTGGCTAGTAGTAGGGAAGACACTCAGTACTTC.

This clonotype has at least ten counts. The gene calls are TRBV6-5 and TRBJ2-5; a possible D gene is TRBD2 (5 bases). The tail of the sequence fits TRBJ2-7 better, so the J call may be wrong. Germline lookup yields CDR1 MNHEY and CDR2 SVGAGI. CDR3 length: 13 amino acids. CDR3 DNA sequence: TGTGCCAGCACCACCACCGAGGGTTACGAGCAGTACTTC. Protein: CASTTTEGYEQYF.

This chain uses TRBV10-3 with TRBJ1-1; D gene unclear. From germline, CDR1 is ENHRY and CDR2 SYGVKD. V lost 8 bases and J 4 bases, leaving 17 bases between the germline ends. This CDR3 comprises 14 residues. The CDR3 reads CAISRVGTGTEAFF. For the CDR3, the DNA is TGTGCCATCTCTCGGGTTGGCACTGGCACTGAAGCTTTCTTT.

The gene calls are TRBV23-1 and TRBJ2-3; D is possibly TRBD1 (5 bases). TRBV23-1 is filed as an ORF, its function uncertain. V was cut by 3 bases and J by 2 bases, with 21 bases left in between. CDR3 length: 18 residues. The CDR3 DNA sequence: TGCGCCAGCAGTCAGCCCACATCGACAGTGCGATTCACAGATACGCAGTATTTT. This gives the protein CASSQPTSTVRFTDTQYF.

This clonotype was counted at least ten times. The chain combines TRBV10-1 with TRBJ2-5, with TRBD2 identical over 7 bases. The ends lost 5 bases at V and 4 bases at J; junction bases unmatched: 10. The CDR3 has 15 residues. Germline V gene sequence: CDR1 WNHNN, CDR2 SYGVQD (reference sequence). The CDR3 loop is CASSPSGGDGETQYF. In DNA, the CDR3 is TGCGCCAGCAGTCCTTCGGGGGGTGATGGAGAGACCCAGTACTTC.

As regards this clonotype: One end of the junction does not line up with germline, which may come from a read error. The V gene is TRBV7-9, the J gene TRBJ2-3; 7 nucleotides align to TRBD2. This CDR3 comprises 16 residues. CDR1 is SEHNR and CDR2 is FQNEAQ in the germline V gene (reference sequence). The CDR3 sequence: CASSLAASGGTNTQYF. Here the CDR3 DNA reads TGTGCCAGCAGCTTAGCGGCTAGCGGAGGCACAAATACTCAGTATTTC.